Below, one T cell receptor beta chain is given with its context. Per the original data handling: Reference gene primer amplification in the assay estimated nucleated cell counts. This table comes from immunoSEQ multiplex PCR, and its TCRdb copy is limited to in-frame clones, with some not included. For V, J and clone size, that table is used; D and trimming come from the DNA. The sample has about 260,000 clones, around 87% seen once. The data originate from a study of blood T cell repertoires in COVID-19. Study in general: COVID-19 samples, acute and convalescent, were from the United States, Italy and Spain. PBMCs, B-cell-depleted T cells, or T cells were the source of the cDNA or gDNA that made up the material.

Germline V gene sequence: CDR1 GTSNPN, CDR2 SVGIG (reference sequence). CDR3 length equals 12 residues. The V gene lost 7 bases and the J gene lost 11 bases, with 20 bases spanning the gap. Recruited during active infection, patients (from Seattle) were subsequently followed longitudinally. The TCR was taken from a woman in her fifties or sixties with COVID-19, enrolled during active disease. The source material was peripheral blood. The chain recombines TRBV30 with TRBJ1-1; weak D call: TRBD1 (5 bases). The CDR3 is CASSRRAAPAFF. The CDR3 region has the DNA TGTGCCTCCTCCCGCAGGGCCGCACCTGCTTTCTTT.